This T cell receptor (beta chain) derives from a study of T cell changes during pregnancy in multiple sclerosis. The CDR3 consists of 12 residues. The assay was immunoSEQ multiplex PCR, and TCRdb's table has in-frame clones only and misses some. The sample includes 30,000 or so clones, just over 90% seen only once; the top ten take more than 5%. This clone appeared a few times. The input for sequencing was CD8+ T cells from peripheral blood mononuclear cells, taken before pregnancy. The rearrangement uses TRBV21-1 and TRBJ1-2; the table calls TRBD1, which could not be checked here. TRBV21-1 is listed as a pseudogene. The source is a female donor with multiple sclerosis, enrolled in a pregnancy study. CDR3 sequence: CASSIQGNGYTF. CDR3 nucleotides: TGTGCCAGCAGCATCCAGGGGAATGGCTACACCTTC.